Listed below are T cell receptor beta chains from one sample, sequenced in a study of Ad26.COV2.S vaccination and SARS-CoV-2 variants. Sequencing was performed with immunoSEQ multiplex PCR; in TCRdb, only in-frame clones are kept and a portion is missing. The sample shows 200,000 to 300,000 clones, roughly 90% of them seen only once. Source: peripheral blood, taken in a trial of Ad26.COV2.S vaccine versus placebo. Every receptor here comes from a person aged 18 to 59 who received the Ad26.COV2.S COVID-19 vaccine or a placebo. Each CDR3 is given with its conserved first and last residue. The D gene is left open where the match is weak. Size values are once, few and many counts, or a class for expanded clones, and some rows have none.

length: 20
V: TRBV12-1
J: TRBJ2-6
size: -
D: -
CDR3: CASSPDRAERDWVGANVLTF
DNA: TGTGCCAGCAGCCCGGACAGAGCCGAGCGGGATTGGGTGGGGGCCAACGTCCTGACTTTC

length: 13
V: TRBV30
J: TRBJ2-7
size: -
D: -
CDR3: CAWSGDHAYEQYF
DNA: TGTGCCTGGAGTGGGGACCACGCCTACGAGCAGTACTTC

length: 14
V: TRBV6-4
J: TRBJ2-3
size: -
D: -
CDR3: CASSVGLGGDTQYF
DNA: TGTGCCAGCAGTGTTGGCCTTGGGGGAGATACGCAGTATTTT

length: 15
V: TRBV28
J: TRBJ2-7
size: -
D: TRBD1
CDR3: CASQRGGTGGYEQYF
DNA: TGTGCCAGCCAACGGGGGGGGACAGGGGGCTACGAGCAGTACTTC

length: 14
V: TRBV24-1
J: TRBJ2-7
size: once
D: -
CDR3: CATSDLNKSYEQYF
DNA: TGTGCCACCAGTGATTTGAACAAAAGCTACGAGCAGTACTTC

length: 15
V: TRBV7-8
J: TRBJ1-1
size: once
D: TRBD1
CDR3: CASSLNRGTETEAFF
DNA: TGTGCCAGCAGCTTAAACAGGGGCACTGAAACTGAAGCTTTCTTT

length: 15
V: TRBV18
J: TRBJ1-4
size: -
D: TRBD1
CDR3: CASSPLGTGNEKLFF
DNA: TGTGCCAGCTCACCACTTGGGACAGGAAATGAAAAACTGTTTTTT

length: 15
V: TRBV7-8
J: TRBJ2-2
size: -
D: -
CDR3: CASSSDSSTTGELFF
DNA: TGTGCCAGCAGCTCGGACTCCTCGACCACCGGGGAGCTGTTTTTT

length: 15
V: TRBV6-6
J: TRBJ2-1
size: once
D: -
CDR3: CASFDGSGSYNEQFF
DNA: TGTGCCAGCTTTGACGGGAGTGGATCCTACAATGAGCAGTTCTTC

length: 15
V: TRBV2
J: TRBJ2-7
size: once
D: TRBD1
CDR3: CASSQPDRGRYEQYF
DNA: TGTGCCAGCAGTCAGCCGGACAGGGGGCGTTACGAGCAGTACTTC

length: 14
V: TRBV5-1
J: TRBJ1-4
size: once
D: -
CDR3: CASSLSGSNEKLFF
DNA: TGCGCCAGCAGCTTGTCGGGGTCCAATGAAAAACTGTTTTTT

length: 17
V: TRBV7-2
J: TRBJ2-7
size: -
D: TRBD2
CDR3: CASSLGGQLAVSYEQYF
DNA: TGTGCCAGCAGCTTAGGGGGCCAACTAGCGGTCTCCTACGAGCAGTACTTC

length: 18
V: TRBV11-2
J: TRBJ2-3
size: -
D: -
CDR3: CASSLGRGEIASTDTQYF
DNA: TGTGCCAGCAGCTTAGGGCGCGGGGAGATTGCCAGCACAGATACGCAGTATTTT

length: 13
V: TRBV28
J: TRBJ1-6
size: -
D: TRBD1
CDR3: CASSDRGNSPLHF
DNA: TGTGCCAGCAGCGACAGGGGAAATTCACCCCTCCACTTT

length: 15
V: TRBV3-1/TRBV3-2
J: TRBJ2-3
size: -
D: -
CDR3: CASSQGVTSTDTQYF
DNA: TGTGCCAGCAGCCAAGGGGTTACTAGCACAGATACGCAGTATTTT

length: 14
V: TRBV5-1
J: TRBJ2-3
size: -
D: -
CDR3: CASCLDRAPDTQYF
DNA: TGCGCCAGCTGCCTGGATAGGGCCCCAGATACGCAGTATTTT

length: 18
V: TRBV28
J: TRBJ1-3
size: -
D: TRBD1
CDR3: CASSLEEGASGFGNTIYF
DNA: TGTGCCAGCAGTTTAGAAGAGGGGGCCTCAGGGTTTGGAAACACCATATATTTT

length: 14
V: TRBV4-3
J: TRBJ2-7
size: -
D: TRBD2
CDR3: CASSHRGRGDEQYF
DNA: TGCGCCAGCAGCCACCGCGGGAGAGGGGACGAGCAGTACTTC

length: 15
V: TRBV11-2
J: TRBJ2-7
size: -
D: -
CDR3: CASSLGAGGQYEQYF
DNA: TGTGCCAGCAGCTTAGGTGCTGGGGGGCAATACGAGCAGTACTTC

length: 14
V: TRBV19
J: TRBJ2-2
size: -
D: -
CDR3: CASTYLGGTGELFF
DNA: TGTGCCAGTACCTATCTAGGCGGTACCGGGGAGCTGTTTTTT

length: 13
V: TRBV10-3
J: TRBJ1-1
size: -
D: -
CDR3: CAISDGLNTEAFF
DNA: TGTGCCATCAGTGACGGACTGAACACTGAAGCTTTCTTT

length: 14
V: TRBV30
J: TRBJ2-7
size: -
D: -
CDR3: CAWSVVARAGEQYF
DNA: TGTGCCTGGAGTGTAGTTGCCAGGGCTGGCGAGCAGTACTTC

length: 15
V: TRBV6-1
J: TRBJ2-4
size: -
D: -
CDR3: CASSDPPGTKNIQYF
DNA: TGTGCCAGCAGTGACCCACCCGGGACCAAAAACATTCAGTACTTC

length: 15
V: TRBV7-3
J: TRBJ2-1
size: -
D: -
CDR3: CASSPWRGTYNEQFF
DNA: TGTGCCAGCAGCCCTTGGCGGGGAACCTACAATGAGCAGTTCTTC

length: 16
V: TRBV13
J: TRBJ2-3
size: -
D: -
CDR3: CASSLGGGLATDTQYF
DNA: TGTGCCAGCAGCTTAGGCGGGGGCCTAGCCACAGATACGCAGTATTTT

length: 14
V: TRBV18
J: TRBJ2-2
size: -
D: -
CDR3: CASSPPTNTGELFF
DNA: TGTGCCAGCTCACCACCCACGAACACCGGGGAGCTGTTTTTT

length: 16
V: TRBV27
J: TRBJ2-3
size: -
D: -
CDR3: CASSLRGPPTTDTQYF
DNA: TGTGCCAGCAGTTTAAGGGGCCCTCCCACCACAGATACGCAGTATTTT

length: 15
V: TRBV11-2
J: TRBJ1-4
size: -
D: -
CDR3: CASSQGWGTTEKLFF
DNA: TGTGCCAGCAGCCAGGGGTGGGGGACCACTGAAAAACTGTTTTTT

length: 14
V: TRBV5-1
J: TRBJ2-7
size: -
D: -
CDR3: CASSLGGSSYEQYF
DNA: TGCGCCAGCAGCTTGGGAGGGTCCTCCTACGAGCAGTACTTC

length: 16
V: TRBV7-2
J: TRBJ2-7
size: few
D: TRBD1
CDR3: CASSQVTGTGGDEQYF
DNA: TGTGCCAGCAGCCAGGTCACCGGGACAGGGGGCGACGAGCAGTACTTC

length: 17
V: TRBV19
J: TRBJ2-2
size: -
D: TRBD2
CDR3: CASSTRGTSGATGELFF
DNA: TGTGCCAGTAGTACCCGAGGGACTAGCGGGGCAACCGGGGAGCTGTTTTTT

length: 15
V: TRBV19
J: TRBJ2-1
size: -
D: -
CDR3: CASSRFGTLYNEQFF
DNA: TGTGCCAGTAGTAGATTCGGGACACTTTACAATGAGCAGTTCTTC

length: 14
V: TRBV18
J: TRBJ1-2
size: -
D: -
CDR3: CASSPTMGGEGYTF
DNA: TGTGCCAGCTCACCAACTATGGGGGGCGAGGGCTACACCTTC

length: 14
V: TRBV7-2
J: TRBJ1-2
size: -
D: TRBD1
CDR3: CASSLRDSNYGYTF
DNA: TGTGCCAGCAGCTTACGGGACAGCAACTATGGCTACACCTTC

length: 12
V: TRBV21-1
J: TRBJ1-2
size: -
D: -
CDR3: CASSKIERGYTF
DNA: TGTGCCAGCAGCAAAATCGAACGTGGCTACACCTTC

length: 13
V: TRBV4-1
J: TRBJ2-3
size: -
D: -
CDR3: CASSQITLATQYF
DNA: TGCGCCAGCAGCCAGATAACGCTAGCGACGCAGTATTTT

length: 14
V: TRBV10-3
J: TRBJ1-5
size: few
D: TRBD1
CDR3: CAISVHGTDQPQHF
DNA: TGTGCCATCTCGGTCCACGGGACAGATCAGCCCCAGCATTTT

length: 14
V: TRBV10-3
J: TRBJ1-4
size: once
D: -
CDR3: CAISGGDTNEKLFF
DNA: TGTGCCATCAGTGGAGGGGACACAAATGAAAAACTGTTTTTT

length: 13
V: TRBV7-9
J: TRBJ1-1
size: -
D: -
CDR3: CASSSQSNTEAFF
DNA: TGTGCCAGCAGCTCCCAGTCGAACACTGAAGCTTTCTTT

length: 14
V: TRBV28
J: TRBJ2-1
size: -
D: TRBD2
CDR3: CASIGLAGSYEQFF
DNA: TGTGCCAGCATTGGACTAGCGGGTAGTTATGAGCAGTTCTTC

length: 19
V: TRBV7-6
J: TRBJ1-5
size: -
D: -
CDR3: CASSLALLSQGGSGQPQHF
DNA: TGTGCCAGCAGCTTAGCCCTCCTCTCCCAAGGTGGTTCGGGACAGCCCCAGCATTTT